Listed below are T cell receptor beta chains from one sample, sequenced in a study of T cells in Graves' hyperthyroidism and ophthalmopathy. TCRdb re-analysed the multiplex PCR reads in MiXCR, keeping a single row per CDR3 protein. The sample includes more than 50,000 distinct CDR3 sequences, roughly 50% of them seen just once. The material sequenced was blood. These TCRs come from an older woman with Graves' ophthalmopathy. Both conserved end residues are part of each CDR3. The D gene is left open where the match is weak. A row's size may be missing; if present it is once, few, many or a size class.

TRBJ2-7 | TRBV14 | . | many | TGTGCCAGCAGCCAAGTCAGTTCTGACTACGAGCAGTACTTC | CASSQVSSDYEQYF
TRBJ1-2 | TRBV6-2/TRBV6-3 | TRBD1 | . | TGTGCCAGCAGTTCCACCGGGGACAGGGCTGGCTATGGCTACACCTTC | CASSSTGDRAGYGYTF
TRBJ1-2 | TRBV27 | . | . | TGTGCCAGCAGTTGGAAGGGGGACGACTATGGCTACACCTTC | CASSWKGDDYGYTF
TRBJ2-7 | TRBV24-1 | TRBD2 | few | TGTGCCACCAGTGACTCAAGGGCTAGCGGGAGGAACTACGAGCAGTACTTC | CATSDSRASGRNYEQYF
TRBJ2-4 | TRBV7-2 | . | . | TGTGCCAGCAGCTTAATAAGGGATGAAGCCAAAAACATTCAGTACTTC | CASSLIRDEAKNIQYF
TRBJ1-1 | TRBV7-3 | . | . | TGTGCCAGCAGCGGGGGAAACACTGAAGCTTTCTTT | CASSGGNTEAFF
TRBJ2-5 | TRBV7-9 | . | . | TGTGCCAGCAGCCCCTACCCGGGACGGGACGTAGAGACCCAGTACTTC | CASSPYPGRDVETQYF
TRBJ1-6 | TRBV20-1 | . | medium-sized | TGCAGTGCTAGACGTTACCAGCGGTCACCCCTCCACTTT | CSARRYQRSPLHF
TRBJ1-1 | TRBV7-6 | . | many | TGTGCCAGCAGCTTAGCAACAGGGTACAACACTGAAGCTTTCTTT | CASSLATGYNTEAFF
TRBJ2-7 | TRBV19 | . | . | TGTGCCAGTAGTATCCGGGAGAGCTCCTACGAGCAGTACTTC | CASSIRESSYEQYF
TRBJ2-2 | TRBV20-1 | TRBD2 | . | TGCAGTGCTAGAGATACTAGCGGGCAGTTTAGCGGGAGAGTGAACACCGGGGAGCTGTTTTTT | CSARDTSGQFSGRVNTGELFF
TRBJ2-2 | TRBV19 | TRBD1 | . | TGTGCCAGTAGTAATGGGACAGGCACCGGGAAGCTGTTTTTT | CASSNGTGTGKLFF
TRBJ2-1 | TRBV25-1 | TRBD2 | . | TGTGCCAGCAGTGAATGGTTGCTTAGCGGGAAGGTTGAGCAGTTCTTC | CASSEWLLSGKVEQFF
TRBJ1-1 | TRBV5-8 | . | many | TGTGCCAGCAGCTTGGATTACTTTGAAGCTTTCTTT | CASSLDYFEAFF
TRBJ1-3 | TRBV12-3/TRBV12-4 | . | . | TGTGCCAGCAGTGGTTATATCAGAAACACCATATATTTT | CASSGYIRNTIYF
TRBJ2-2 | TRBV12-3/TRBV12-4 | . | many | TGTGCCAGCAGTTTAGGGGGGGAAACCGGGGAGCTGTTTTTT | CASSLGGETGELFF
TRBJ2-5 | TRBV7-2 | . | many | TGTGCCAGCAGGCTTACGCGGCTCGTAGAGACCCAGTACTTC | CASRLTRLVETQYF
TRBJ1-6 | TRBV14 | . | . | TGTGCCAGCAGCCAAGTTTCAAGTTCACCCCTCCACTTT | CASSQVSSSPLHF
TRBJ2-3 | TRBV6-4 | TRBD2 | . | TGTGCCAGCAGTGGCGCGGGGGGAAGCTTCCATGAGCAGTATTTT | CASSGAGGSFHEQYF
TRBJ1-1 | TRBV18 | TRBD1 | many | TGTGCCAGCTCTCGACAGGGGAAGGACACTGAAGCTTTCTTT | CASSRQGKDTEAFF
TRBJ1-2 | TRBV9 | . | . | TGTGCCAGCAGCGTAGTCGGGGGGTTGAGAGGTGGCTACACCTTC | CASSVVGGLRGGYTF
TRBJ2-7 | TRBV6-2/TRBV6-3 | . | many | TGTGCCAGCAGTCCAAATTACGAGCAGTACTTC | CASSPNYEQYF
TRBJ1-2 | TRBV20-1 | . | . | TGCAGTGCTAGGAGAAGGGACATTTATGGCTACACCTTC | CSARRRDIYGYTF
TRBJ2-7 | TRBV28 | TRBD1 | . | TGTGCCAGCAGACCCAGGGGGTTGGCCTACGAGCAATACTTC | CASRPRGLAYEQYF
TRBJ1-2 | TRBV28 | . | . | TGTGCCAGCCAAGAATGGCAGGGCAGCTATGGCTACACCTTC | CASQEWQGSYGYTF
TRBJ2-7 | TRBV20-1 | . | many | TGCAGTGCTAGAGTCGCCCCGGGCGAGCAGTACTTC | CSARVAPGEQYF
TRBJ1-4 | TRBV5-1 | TRBD1 | many | TGCGCCAGCAGCCCGTGGACAGGGTGGAATGAAAAACTGTTTTTT | CASSPWTGWNEKLFF
TRBJ1-6 | TRBV5-1 | . | medium-sized | TGCGCCAGCAGCTGGGACGGTAATTCACCCCTCCACTTT | CASSWDGNSPLHF
TRBJ2-5 | TRBV4-2 | . | many | TGTGCCAGCAGCCAAGATGGCAGGCAAGAGACCCAGTACTTC | CASSQDGRQETQYF
TRBJ1-4 | TRBV5-1 | . | . | TGCGCCAGCACCTTAGGGACTGAAAAACTGTTTTTT | CASTLGTEKLFF
TRBJ1-5 | TRBV19 | . | many | TGTGCCAGTAGTATTATTAGTTGGAAATATAGCAATCAGCCCCAGCATTTT | CASSIISWKYSNQPQHF
TRBJ2-5 | TRBV25-1 | TRBD1 | . | TGTGCCAGCAGTGAGGGACAGGGGGCGGGAGAGACCCAGTACTTC | CASSEGQGAGETQYF
TRBJ2-7 | TRBV20-1 | TRBD1 | . | TGCAGTGCTACCGACCCCGGGACAGTTCACTACGAGCAGTACTTC | CSATDPGTVHYEQYF
TRBJ1-5 | TRBV12-3/TRBV12-4 | . | . | TGTGCCAGCAGTTTGGGCCAGGGATATGAGCATTTT | CASSLGQGYEHF
TRBJ1-6 | TRBV7-2 | . | medium-sized | TGTGCCAGCGGACCGGGACGGTCTCCCTCACCCCTCCACTTT | CASGPGRSPSPLHF
TRBJ2-1 | TRBV20-1 | . | . | TGCAGTGCTAGAGAGAAGGGGGCGGGGGGCTCCTACAATGAGCAGTTCTTC | CSAREKGAGGSYNEQFF
TRBJ1-1 | TRBV5-6 | TRBD1 | . | TGTGCCAGCAGCTTAAATATCGGACAGGGGAACACTGAAGCTTTCTTT | CASSLNIGQGNTEAFF
TRBJ2-2 | TRBV2 | . | many | TGTGCCAGCAGCCGCACAACGACAGCGAACACCGGGGAGCTGTTTTTT | CASSRTTTANTGELFF
TRBJ2-1 | TRBV9 | TRBD2 | . | TGTGCCAGCAGCGCGTGGACTAGCGGGCGGGAGAATGAGCAGTCCTTC | CASSAWTSGRENEQSF
TRBJ1-2 | TRBV5-1 | . | many | TGCGCCAGCAGCTCGGGGCCCAATGATGGCTACACCTTC | CASSSGPNDGYTF
TRBJ1-6 | TRBV7-7 | . | . | TGTGCCAGCAGCAAAGGGACGGACGATTCACCCCTCCACTTT | CASSKGTDDSPLHF
TRBJ2-1 | TRBV10-1 | TRBD2 | many | TGCGCCAGCAGTCCTAGCGGGGGGCCCAATGAGCAGTTCTTC | CASSPSGGPNEQFF
TRBJ1-5 | TRBV5-1 | TRBD1 | . | TGCGCCAGCAGCCTTACCCCCGGGACAGGGGGAGAGACCCAGCATTTT | CASSLTPGTGGETQHF